Listed below are T cell receptor beta chains from one sample, sequenced in a study of T cells in Graves' hyperthyroidism and ophthalmopathy. Via MiXCR, TCRdb re-called the multiplex PCR reads, giving one row per CDR3 protein. This sample carries 500,000 to 650,000 distinct CDR3 sequences, about 20% of them seen once, and the ten largest clones take approximately 50%. Material: blood. These receptors were obtained from a man aged 40-55 years with Graves' ophthalmopathy. The CDR3 runs from the conserved cysteine through the conserved F or W. D genes are given only for firm matches. Only part of the rows carry a size: once, few, many, or a class if the clone is expanded.

size: many; J: TRBJ1-1; D: TRBD1; V: TRBV5-1; CDR3: CASSWTGRGVRTEAFF; DNA: TGCGCCAGCAGCTGGACAGGGCGCGGGGTACGCACTGAAGCTTTCTTT
size: many; J: TRBJ1-4; D: TRBD1; V: TRBV5-1; CDR3: CASSLGQTNEKLFF; DNA: TGCGCCAGCAGCCTGGGACAGACTAATGAAAAACTGTTTTTT
size: once; J: TRBJ2-1; D: -; V: TRBV6-5; CDR3: CASSYSAADNEQFF; DNA: TGTGCCAGCAGTTACTCGGCAGCCGACAATGAGCAGTTCTTC
size: -; J: TRBJ1-2; D: -; V: TRBV4-2; CDR3: CASSQDPTGVYGYTF; DNA: TGTGCCAGCAGCCAAGACCCGACAGGAGTCTATGGCTACACCTTC
size: -; J: TRBJ2-1; D: TRBD2; V: TRBV20-1; CDR3: CSARGVGVRLGDNEQFF; DNA: TGCAGTGCTCGGGGGGTGGGGGTAAGACTAGGAGACAATGAGCAGTTCTTC
size: -; J: TRBJ2-7; D: -; V: TRBV5-6; CDR3: CASSFLIQAGMREQYF; DNA: TGTGCCAGCAGCTTTCTAATACAGGCCGGGATGAGGGAGCAGTACTTC
size: many; J: TRBJ2-5; D: -; V: TRBV7-3; CDR3: CASSKQGGGQETQYF; DNA: TGTGCCAGCAGTAAACAGGGGGGGGGGCAAGAGACCCAGTACTTC
size: many; J: TRBJ2-7; D: TRBD2; V: TRBV7-2; CDR3: CASSLLSGRGYYEQYF; DNA: TGTGCCAGCAGCCTACTTAGCGGGAGAGGATACTACGAGCAGTACTTC
size: many; J: TRBJ2-7; D: TRBD1; V: TRBV11-2; CDR3: CASSIQQGGAITYEQYF; DNA: TGTGCCAGCAGCATTCAACAGGGGGGCGCGATAACCTACGAGCAGTACTTC
size: many; J: TRBJ2-3; D: -; V: TRBV30; CDR3: CAWSVTDTQYF; DNA: TGTGCCTGGAGTGTTACAGATACGCAGTATTTT
size: -; J: TRBJ2-3; D: TRBD2; V: TRBV4-2; CDR3: CASSQPLGGSMTDTQYF; DNA: TGTGCCAGCAGCCAACCCCTTGGCGGGAGTATGACAGATACGCAGTATTTT
size: few; J: TRBJ2-3; D: -; V: TRBV3-1; CDR3: CASSQKLPFSTDTQYF; DNA: TGTGCCAGCAGCCAGAAACTCCCCTTTAGCACAGATACGCAGTATTTT
size: -; J: TRBJ2-6; D: TRBD2; V: TRBV19; CDR3: CASSITPGLAGVSGANVLTF; DNA: TGTGCCAGTAGTATAACCCCGGGACTAGCGGGAGTCTCTGGGGCCAACGTCCTGACTTTC
size: -; J: TRBJ1-2; D: TRBD1; V: TRBV12-3/TRBV12-4; CDR3: CASSLVMTGRVGYTF; DNA: TGTGCCAGCAGTTTAGTAATGACAGGGCGGGTTGGCTACACCTTC
size: -; J: TRBJ1-2; D: -; V: TRBV7-6; CDR3: CASSLAGGSGYTF; DNA: TGTGCCAGCAGCTTAGCAGGGGGATCCGGCTACACCTTC
size: few; J: TRBJ2-7; D: -; V: TRBV2; CDR3: CASAPGARYEQYF; DNA: TGTGCCAGCGCTCCAGGGGCTCGGTACGAGCAGTACTTC
size: few; J: TRBJ1-5; D: TRBD1; V: TRBV28; CDR3: CASSPMTGGPRPQHF; DNA: TGTGCCAGCAGTCCTATGACAGGGGGTCCCCGGCCCCAGCATTTT
size: -; J: TRBJ1-1; D: TRBD1; V: TRBV5-6; CDR3: CASSLGDRGEAFF; DNA: TGTGCCAGCAGCTTGGGGGACAGGGGAGAAGCTTTCTTT
size: -; J: TRBJ2-3; D: -; V: TRBV10-3; CDR3: CAISGGGPSTDTQYF; DNA: TGTGCCATCAGTGGTGGGGGACCTAGCACAGATACGCAGTATTTT
size: -; J: TRBJ2-1; D: TRBD2; V: TRBV20-1; CDR3: CSATSGRDIYNEQFF; DNA: TGCAGTGCTACTAGCGGGCGGGATATCTACAATGAGCAGTTCTTC
size: many; J: TRBJ2-7; D: -; V: TRBV28; CDR3: CASSLAGAHEQYF; DNA: TGTGCCAGCAGTTTAGCAGGGGCCCACGAGCAGTACTTC
size: few; J: TRBJ2-4; D: TRBD2; V: TRBV6-1; CDR3: CASTPAGGPDIQYF; DNA: TGTGCCAGCACTCCAGCGGGGGGCCCTGACATTCAGTACTTC
size: -; J: TRBJ2-7; D: -; V: TRBV20-1; CDR3: CSARGQRIGYEQYF; DNA: TGCAGTGCTAGAGGACAGCGGATAGGCTACGAGCAGTACTTC